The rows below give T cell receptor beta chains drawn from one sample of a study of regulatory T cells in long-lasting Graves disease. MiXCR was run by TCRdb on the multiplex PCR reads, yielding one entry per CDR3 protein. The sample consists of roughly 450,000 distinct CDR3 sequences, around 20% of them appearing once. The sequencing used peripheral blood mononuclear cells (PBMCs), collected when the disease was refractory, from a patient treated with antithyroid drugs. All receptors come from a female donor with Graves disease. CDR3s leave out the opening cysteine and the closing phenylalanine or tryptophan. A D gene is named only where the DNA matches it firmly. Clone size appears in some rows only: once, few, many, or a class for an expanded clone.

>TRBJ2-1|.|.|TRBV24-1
ATSDFSTGVTYNEQF
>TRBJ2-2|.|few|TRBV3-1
ASSQSLGLNTGELF
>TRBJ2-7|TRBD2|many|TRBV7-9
ASSLREREGLYEQY
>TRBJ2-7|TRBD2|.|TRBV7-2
ASSLVLAGAYEQY
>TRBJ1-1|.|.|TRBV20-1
SARARGGMMNTKAF
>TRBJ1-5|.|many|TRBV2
ASENREGQPQH
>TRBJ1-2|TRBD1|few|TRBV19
ASTGQGARGYT
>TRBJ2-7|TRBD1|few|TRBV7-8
ASSLVGGQGRAEQY
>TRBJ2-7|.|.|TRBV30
AWDKGFGDEQY
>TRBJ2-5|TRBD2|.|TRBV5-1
ASSLAGTSGVQETQY
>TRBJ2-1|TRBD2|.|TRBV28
ASSGLAQEQF
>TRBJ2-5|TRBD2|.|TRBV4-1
ASSQAASGSPETQY
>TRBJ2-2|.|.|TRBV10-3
AISESYETGELF
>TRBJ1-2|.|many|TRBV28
ASSLSGFWGDYGYT
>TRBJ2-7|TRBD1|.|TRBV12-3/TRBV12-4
ASSPGTGRGYEQY
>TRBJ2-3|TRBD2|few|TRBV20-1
SAREVAGAPTDTQY
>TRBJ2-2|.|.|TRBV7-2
ASSRRETGELF
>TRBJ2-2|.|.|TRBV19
ASTISGVTTGELF
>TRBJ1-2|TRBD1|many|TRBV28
ASSSFAGGVLNGYT
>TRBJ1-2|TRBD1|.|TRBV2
ASSGAGGGYGYT
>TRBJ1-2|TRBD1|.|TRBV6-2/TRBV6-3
ASSYSGTGVYGYT
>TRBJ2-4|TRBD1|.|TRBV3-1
ASSQGYAPTDRVKNIQY